This T cell receptor (beta chain) was recorded in a study of OX40 agonist ivuxolimab in advanced cancers. Across the study: Patients in the trial were receiving intravenous ivuxolimab every 2 weeks, at doses of 0.01 to 10 mg/kg.

Worth noting for this clone: Its cognate antigen is unknown.

Study findings and constraints: Not determined was the antigen specificity of the expanded peripheral T cells. Partial responders receiving 0.1-3.0 mg/kg showed among the lowest clonal expansion.

This table comes from immunoSEQ multiplex PCR, and its TCRdb copy is limited to in-frame clones, with some not included. The sample includes 25,000 to 35,000 clones, approximately 84% of them seen just once. V was shortened by 5 bases and J by 0 bases, with 17 bases between the two germline ends. This CDR3 is built from 18 residues. The germline CDR1 and CDR2 sequences are LNHDA and SQIVND (reference sequence). This specimen was CD4+ or CD8+ T cells sorted from blood, taken in a trial of the OX40 agonist ivuxolimab. This chain links TRBV19 with TRBJ2-6; a possible D gene is TRBD1 (6 bases). This clonotype was sampled from an adult with an advanced solid tumor such as melanoma, head and neck, liver or kidney cancer. The CDR3 sequence is CASSGTAGVSSGANVLTF. The CDR3 DNA reads TGTGCCAGTAGTGGGACGGCAGGGGTTAGCTCTGGGGCCAACGTCCTGACTTTC.